This T cell receptor (beta chain) comes out of a study of T cell responses to AZD1222 COVID-19 vaccine. Assay used: immunoSEQ multiplex PCR; TCRdb lists only in-frame clones, some missing. The table shows approximately 180,000 clones, with over 80% occurring only once. The CDR3 is 15 residues long. CDR1 LGHDT and CDR2 YNNKEL come from the germline V gene (reference sequence). Deletions cut 10 bases from V and 3 bases from J, with 18 bases between. The input for sequencing was peripheral blood, taken 28 days after the second dose of the MenACWY control vaccine. This receptor was obtained from an adult who received the MenACWY meningococcal vaccine as a control. The V call is TRBV3-1 (or the pseudogene TRBV3-2), the J call TRBJ2-2; TRBD2 might be the D (5 bases). The CDR3 bases are TGTGCCACGAATCCCTCGGACTCTCACACCGGGGAGCTGTTTTTT. It specifies CATNPSDSHTGELFF.